This TCR beta chain derives from a study of identical twins. Broader study findings: Model-predicted out-of-frame TCR alpha sharing fell below observed values in monozygotic twins. Invariant MAIT and iNKT cells could partly confound zero-insertion analyses. Memory repertoires lacked the insertion deficit that abundant cord blood beta clonotypes showed.

Healthy Caucasians provided all donations. Note on this clonotype: The target antigen is unknown.

TCRdb processed the 5' RACE reads anew with MiXCR; each CDR3 protein has one entry. This table has 1.5 million to 2 million distinct CDR3 sequences, about 30% appearing once. Germline V gene lookup returns CDR1 ENHRY and CDR2 SYGVKD. Between the trimmed V and J ends, which lost 8 bases and 6 bases, there was a span of 22 bases. The CDR3 is 16 residues long. The V call is TRBV10-3, the J call TRBJ2-2; no reliable D call. The source is a newborn girl in good health. Sequenced material: cord blood. Here the CDR3 reads CAIQRFPQLKAGELFF. CDR3 coding DNA: TGTGCCATCCAGCGTTTTCCGCAGCTTAAGGCCGGGGAGCTGTTTTTT.